Following are 10 T cell receptor beta chains from one sample sequenced in a study of blood T cells in healthy people across ages. Sample-barcoded 5' priming and a J-beta primer mix drove a second PCR of roughly 6 to 12 cycles. TCRdb analysed the 5' RACE reads with MiXCR anew, one entry per CDR3 protein. The repertoire holds about 690,000 distinct CDR3 sequences, with approximately 40% as singletons. The source material was blood. The source of these receptors is an elderly man in good health.

This chain uses TRBV12-3 or TRBV12-4 with TRBJ2-4, with D possibly TRBD1 on 6 matching bases. The J call may not be correct, given that the DNA end is closer to TRBJ2-7. This CDR3 comprises 14 residues. The CDR3 region has the DNA TGTGCCAGCAACAACCGGGACATATCCCACGAGCAGTACTTC. Its translation: CASNNRDISHEQYF.

J is TRBJ1-4 and V is TRBV6-6, with D perhaps matching TRBD1 (5 bases). This CDR3 has 13 residues. The V and J ends lost 6 bases and 8 bases respectively, with 13 bases between them. Germline CDR1 and CDR2: MNHNY and SVGAGI (reference sequence). CDR3 nucleotides: TGTGCCAGCAGCATCGGCAGGGAGGAAAAACTGTTTTTT. Amino acids: CASSIGREEKLFF.

This sequence joins TRBV4-2 and TRBJ2-5, with D perhaps matching TRBD1 or TRBD2 (5 bases each). Germline CDR1 reads LGHNA; CDR2 reads YNFKEQ. The CDR3 is made up of 13 amino acids. The ends were cut back, 1 base at V and 11 bases at J, with 14 bases in the middle. Written as DNA, the CDR3 is TGTGCCAGCAGCCAAGTTAGAATGGGGGAGCAGTACTTC. It yields the protein CASSQVRMGEQYF.

The V call is TRBV20-1, the J call TRBJ2-4; TRBD2 aligns across 10 bases. The end of the DNA aligns better with TRBJ2-5, so the J call may be wrong. The CDR3 totals 15 residues. CDR1 is DFQATT, CDR2 SNEGSKA, per germline (reference sequence). The CDR3 bases are TGCAGTGCTAGTACGTCTAGCGGGAGTCAAGAGACCCAGTACTTC. Translation: CSASTSSGSQETQYF.

A remark on this clonotype: With a much larger clone just one base away, this may be a read error. The rearrangement uses TRBV9 and TRBJ2-1; 12 bases align to TRBD2. CDR1 is SGDLS and CDR2 is YYNGEE in the germline V gene. CDR3 size: 17 residues. CDR3 DNA: TGTGCCGGCAGCCGGACGACTAGCGGGAGCTCCTACAATGAGCAGTTCTTC. The encoded protein is CAGSRTTSGSSYNEQFF. The full variable domain, completed using reference TRBV9 and TRBJ2-1, is DSGVTQTPKHLITATGQRVTLRCSPRSGDLSVYWYQQSLDQGLQFLIQYYNGEERAKGNILERFSAQQFPDLHSELNLSSLELGDSALYFCAGSRTTSGSSYNEQFFGPGTRLTVL.

This clonotype was detected a few times. J is TRBJ1-2 and V is TRBV7-6, with 8 nucleotides matching TRBD1. The CDR3 runs 18 residues. J gave up 3 bases and V 3 bases, and 15 bases lay outside the gene matches. Germline-derived CDR1 and CDR2 are SGHVS and FNYEAQ. For the CDR3, the DNA is TGTGCCAGCAGCTTGCTTGGTCCCGGGACAGGCTCCCACTATGGCTACACCTTC. Protein: CASSLLGPGTGSHYGYTF.

The chain couples TRBV6-2 or TRBV6-3 to TRBJ2-3, with unresolved D. There are 16 residues in the CDR3. Germline V gene sequence: CDR1 MNHEY, CDR2 SVGEGT. Trimming took off 0 bases at V and 5 bases at J, with 15 bases between the two ends. DNA of the CDR3: TGTGCCAGCAGTTACTCGAGCAGGCATACCCGAGATACGCAGTATTTT. It is translated as CASSYSSRHTRDTQYF.

This clonotype was observed many times. V is TRBV6-6 and J is TRBJ2-7; weak D call: TRBD2 (5 bases). Trimming cost V 5 bases and J 6 bases, with 11 bases left between them. The CDR3 totals 12 residues. Germline CDR1 is MNHNY and CDR2 is SVGAGI (reference sequence). CDR3 DNA sequence: TGTGCCAGCAGTCCCTCGGGGAGCGAGCAGTACTTC. It translates to CASSPSGSEQYF.

The rearrangement uses TRBV6-1 and TRBJ2-3; D possibly corresponds to TRBD1 (5 bases). Trimming took 2 bases from V and 3 from J, leaving 15 bases between them. CDR1 is MNHNS and CDR2 is SASEGT in the germline V gene. This CDR3 has 16 residues. As DNA, the CDR3 is TGTGCCAGCAGTGAATACCCGGGCAGGGCGACAGATACGCAGTATTTT. It specifies CASSEYPGRATDTQYF.

This clonotype was counted a few times. This chain connects TRBV7-2 to TRBJ2-1; 9 positions agree with TRBD2. V trimming: 4 bases; J trimming: 9 bases; junction bases outside the gene matches: 4. Germline loops: CDR1 SGHTA, CDR2 FQGNSA. The CDR3 loop spans 13 amino acids. This CDR3 reads CASSSAGGGEQFF. DNA for the CDR3: TGTGCCAGCAGCTCCGCGGGAGGGGGTGAGCAGTTCTTC.